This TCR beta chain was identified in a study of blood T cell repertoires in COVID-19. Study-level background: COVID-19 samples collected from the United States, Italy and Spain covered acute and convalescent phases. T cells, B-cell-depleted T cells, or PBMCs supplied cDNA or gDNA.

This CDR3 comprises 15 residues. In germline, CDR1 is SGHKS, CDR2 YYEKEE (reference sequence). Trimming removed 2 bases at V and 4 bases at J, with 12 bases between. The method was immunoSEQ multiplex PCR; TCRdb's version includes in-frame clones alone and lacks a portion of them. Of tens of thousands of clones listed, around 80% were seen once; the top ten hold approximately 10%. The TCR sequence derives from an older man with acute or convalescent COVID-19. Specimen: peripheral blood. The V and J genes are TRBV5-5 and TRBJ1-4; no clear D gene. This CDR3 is CASSLRQSINEKLFF. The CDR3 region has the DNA TGTGCCAGCAGCTTAAGACAAAGTATTAATGAAAAACTGTTTTTT.